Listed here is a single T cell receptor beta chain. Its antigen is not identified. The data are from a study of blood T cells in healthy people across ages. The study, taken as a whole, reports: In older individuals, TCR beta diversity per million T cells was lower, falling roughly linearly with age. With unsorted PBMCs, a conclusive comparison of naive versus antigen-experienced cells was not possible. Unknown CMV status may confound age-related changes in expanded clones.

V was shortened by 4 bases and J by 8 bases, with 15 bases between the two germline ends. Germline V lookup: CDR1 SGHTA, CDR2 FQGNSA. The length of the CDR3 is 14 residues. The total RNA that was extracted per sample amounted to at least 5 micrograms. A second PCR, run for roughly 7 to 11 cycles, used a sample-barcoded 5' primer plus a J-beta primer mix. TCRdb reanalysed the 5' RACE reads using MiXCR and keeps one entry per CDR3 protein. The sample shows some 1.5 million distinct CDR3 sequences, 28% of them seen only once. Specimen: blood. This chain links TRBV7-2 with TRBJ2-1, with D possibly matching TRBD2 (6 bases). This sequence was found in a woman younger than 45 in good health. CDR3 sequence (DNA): TGTGCCAGCAGCTCAGGACTACCAGAAGATGAGCAGTTCTTC. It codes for CASSSGLPEDEQFF.